Presented here are 32 T cell receptor beta chains from one specimen sequenced in a study of human T cells and chemical hapten exposure. Time point indicated: patch test 1, 2 weeks after DPC sensitization. Stated treatment: therapeutic diphenylcyclopropenone sensitization with weekly scalp DPC. TCRdb passed the RACE reads through MiXCR, listing each CDR3 protein once. The sample lists approximately 80,000 distinct CDR3 sequences, around 7.8% occurring once. Here the sequenced sample was whole blood, taken in connection with sensitization to the hapten diphenylcyclopropenone (DPC). The receptors come from a woman aged 30 to 39 with alopecia areata. Some clones in this sample may be carry-over from other donors' samples.

This clonotype was observed a few times. The chain combines TRBV7-8 with TRBJ2-7; D unresolved. V was trimmed by 5 bases and J by 0 bases, leaving 11 bases between them. CDR1 SGHVS and CDR2 FQNEAQ come from the germline V gene. The length of the CDR3 is 14 residues. CDR3 in amino acids: CASSLGYTSYEQYF. CDR3 DNA sequence: TGTGCCAGCAGCCTTGGCTACACCTCCTACGAGCAGTACTTC. Full variable domain (missing parts from reference TRBV7-8 and TRBJ2-7): GAGVSQSPRYKVAKRGQDVALRCDPISGHVSLFWYQQALGQGPEFLTYFQNEAQLDKSGLPSDRFFAERPEGSVSTLKIQRTQQEDSAVYLCASSLGYTSYEQYFGPGTRLTVT.

Many counts were recorded for this clonotype. The chain joins TRBV11-1 to TRBJ2-2; D unresolved. The V and J ends lost 3 bases and 9 bases respectively, with 8 bases between them. The germline V gene has CDR1 SGHAT and CDR2 FQDESV (reference sequence). This CDR3 has 12 residues. CDR3 sequence reads: CASSLEQRELFF. CDR3 bases: TGTGCCAGCAGCTTGGAACAAAGGGAGCTGTTTTTT.

The V and J genes are TRBV5-8 and TRBJ1-1; no reliable D call. This CDR3 has 13 amino acids. Deletions cut 4 bases from V and 6 bases from J, with 13 bases between. The germline V gene has CDR1 SGHTS and CDR2 YDEGEE. The CDR3 sequence is CASSRVGSPEAFF. As DNA, the CDR3 is TGTGCCAGCAGCCGGGTAGGGAGTCCTGAAGCTTTCTTT.

This clonotype was seen only a few times. The chain couples TRBV5-4 to TRBJ2-5; possibly TRBD1 or TRBD2 for D (5 bases each). The length of the CDR3 is 14 residues. Germline V gene lookup returns CDR1 SGHNT and CDR2 YYREEE (reference sequence). The V end lost 1 base, the J end lost 5 bases, and 12 bases lay between the germline ends. As DNA, the CDR3 is TGTGCCAGCAGCTTGAGTCCGGGACGGGAGACCCAGTACTTC. Translating gives CASSLSPGRETQYF.

The table lists this clonotype with many counts. Written as DNA, the CDR3 is TGTGCCAGCAGCAGGGGGCTAGGCTATGGCTACACCTTC. This encodes CASSRGLGYGYTF. This rearrangement joins TRBV12-3 or TRBV12-4 to TRBJ1-2; 8 positions agree with TRBD1. The CDR3 totals 13 residues. J gave up 4 bases and V 6 bases, and 4 bases lay outside the gene matches.

This rearrangement joins TRBV20-1 to TRBJ1-1; TRBD1 might be the D (5 bases). Germline loops: CDR1 DFQATT, CDR2 SNEGSKA (reference sequence). The CDR3 contains 14 residues. The germline V and J ends were trimmed by 3 bases and 2 bases, with 13 bases remaining between them. The CDR3 loop reads CSASDYRRNTEAFF. In nucleotides, the CDR3 is TGCAGTGCTAGCGATTACAGGAGAAACACTGAAGCTTTCTTT.

In its sample, this clonotype was seen a few times. The chain recombines TRBV20-1 with TRBJ2-3, with 12 bases fitting TRBD2. The junction had 0 bases not matched to a gene; V was cut back by 2 bases and J by 6 bases. The CDR3 loop spans 13 amino acids. CDR1 is DFQATT and CDR2 is SNEGSKA in the germline V gene (reference sequence). CDR3 amino acids: CSARLAGGDTQYF. As DNA, the CDR3 is TGCAGTGCTAGACTAGCGGGGGGGGATACGCAGTATTTT.

This CDR3 reads CSVGVGEDYGYTF. Here the CDR3 DNA reads TGCAGCGTTGGGGTGGGGGAAGACTATGGCTACACCTTC. The genes are TRBV29-1 and TRBJ1-2; TRBD1 might be the D (5 bases). Trimming left V 4 bases short and J 3 bases short, with 12 bases between. The V gene's germline CDR1 is SQVTM and CDR2 ANQGSEA. This CDR3 spans 13 amino acids. Supplemented by reference TRBV29-1 and TRBJ1-2, the full variable domain reads SAVISQKPSRDICQRGTSLTIQCQVDSQVTMMFWYRQQPGQSLTLIATANQGSEATYESGFVIDKFPISRPNLTFSTLTVSNMSPEDSSIYLCSVGVGEDYGYTFGSGTRLTVV.

The gene calls are TRBV20-1 and TRBJ1-1; unclear D gene. Trimming cost V 5 bases and J 0 bases, with 22 bases left between them. This CDR3 is 17 amino acids long. CDR1 and CDR2 (germline): DFQATT, SNEGSKA (reference sequence). The CDR3 loop reads CSALPLSQRPMNTEAFF. DNA of the CDR3: TGCAGTGCTTTACCCCTTTCCCAGAGACCCATGAACACTGAAGCTTTCTTT.

This clonotype has a count of ten or more. V is TRBV12-3 or TRBV12-4 and J is TRBJ2-3; no reliable D call. Trimming took off 6 bases at V and 1 base at J, with 17 bases between the two ends. CDR3 length equals 16 residues. The CDR3 DNA reads as TGTGCCAGCAGCCCCGGCGCCGGCCAGGGCACAGATACGCAGTATTTT. Translated: CASSPGAGQGTDTQYF.

This clonotype was detected only a few times. The rearrangement links TRBV27 to TRBJ1-1; TRBD1 is a possible D gene (6 bases). The CDR3 totals 16 residues. CDR1 is MNHEY and CDR2 is SMNVEV in the germline V gene (reference sequence). The V and J ends lost 3 bases and 5 bases respectively, with 19 bases between them. This chain's CDR3 is CASSFIGGGRSTEAFF. The CDR3 DNA is TGTGCCAGCAGTTTTATAGGTGGGGGCAGAAGTACTGAAGCTTTCTTT.

This clonotype showed up many times. The V gene is TRBV5-1, the J gene TRBJ1-3; the D is unclear. The CDR3 covers 12 residues. Germline CDR1 and CDR2: SGHRS and YFSETQ. The ends were cut back, 5 bases at V and 3 bases at J, with 6 bases in the middle. CDR3: CASRSGGNTIYF. Here the CDR3 DNA reads TGCGCCAGCAGAAGCGGTGGAAACACCATATATTTT.

This clonotype has a count of ten or more. This chain links TRBV3-1 with TRBJ1-2; no clear D gene. CDR1 is LGHDT and CDR2 is YNNKEL in the germline V gene (reference sequence). The CDR3 is 12 residues long. V was cut by 0 bases and J by 2 bases, with 1 base left in between. The CDR3, as DNA: TGTGCCAGCAGCCAAGAAAACTATGGCTACACCTTC. This translates into CASSQENYGYTF.

There are many counts of this clonotype. The chain links TRBV7-2 to TRBJ1-1; weak D call: TRBD1 (6 bases). Trimming took 4 bases from V and 5 from J, leaving 14 bases between them. From germline, CDR1 is SGHTA and CDR2 FQGNSA. There are 14 residues in the CDR3. The chain's CDR3 is CASSSSQGKTEAFF. DNA of the CDR3: TGTGCCAGCAGCTCCTCACAGGGAAAGACTGAAGCTTTCTTT.

This clonotype was counted many times. The V and J genes are TRBV20-1 and TRBJ1-2; the D gene is possibly TRBD1 (6 bases). There are 18 residues in the CDR3. Germline assignment: CDR1 DFQATT and CDR2 SNEGSKA (reference sequence). Trimming shortened V by 5 bases and J by 2 bases, and 27 bases separated the two germline ends. This CDR3 is CSAYNGQTPEVSNYGYTF. CDR3 in DNA: TGCAGTGCTTACAACGGACAGACTCCAGAAGTCTCCAACTATGGCTACACCTTC.

This clonotype has only a few counts. The genes are TRBV20-1 and TRBJ1-3; D not certain. CDR3 length: 14 residues. The germline gives CDR1 DFQATT, CDR2 SNEGSKA (reference sequence). V was pared by 3 bases and J by 0 bases, with 9 bases between. The CDR3 protein is CSASDTVSGNTIYF. The CDR3 DNA is TGCAGTGCTAGTGACACAGTCTCTGGAAACACCATATATTTT.

The chain joins TRBV5-1 to TRBJ2-5; D unclear. The CDR3 sequence is 13 residues long. Per the germline V gene, CDR1 is SGHRS and CDR2 is YFSETQ. Trimming removed 0 bases at V and 5 bases at J, with 8 bases between. The CDR3 here is CASSLAPEETQYF. In DNA form, the CDR3 reads TGCGCCAGCAGCTTGGCCCCGGAGGAGACCCAGTACTTC.

The chain joins TRBV5-1 to TRBJ2-2; the D is unclear. V gave up 0 bases and J gave up 2 bases, with 11 bases separating them. The CDR3 runs to 16 residues. Germline CDR1 SGHRS, CDR2 YFSETQ. This CDR3 reads CASSLAGDSNTGELFF. The CDR3, as DNA: TGCGCCAGCAGCTTGGCGGGTGACTCCAACACCGGGGAGCTGTTTTTT.

This clonotype was detected a few times. The chain recombines TRBV20-1 with TRBJ2-7, with 9 positions matching TRBD1. The CDR3 is 13 amino acids. CDR1 and CDR2 (germline): DFQATT, SNEGSKA (reference sequence). The ends lost 6 bases at V and 5 bases at J; junction bases unmatched: 8. In DNA form, the CDR3 reads TGCAGTGCCAGCTACGGGACAGGGAACGAGCAGTACTTC. It encodes CSASYGTGNEQYF.

The V and J genes are TRBV5-6 and TRBJ1-1; D is perhaps TRBD1 (5 bases). With 2 bases removed from V and 5 bases from J, the gap between germline ends came to 34 bases. The CDR3 runs 21 residues. Germline V gene lookup returns CDR1 SGHDT and CDR2 YYEEEE. The CDR3 sequence is CASSFRRSGSLDIPFGTEAFF. CDR3 DNA: TGTGCCAGCAGCTTCAGGAGGTCGGGGTCGTTGGACATACCATTCGGGACTGAAGCTTTCTTT.

There are many counts of this clonotype. The chain combines TRBV11-2 with TRBJ1-1; D is uncertain. In germline, CDR1 is SGHAT, CDR2 FQNNGV. V lost 5 bases to trimming and J lost 1 base, with 11 bases between them. This CDR3 contains 14 residues. In DNA form, the CDR3 reads TGTGCCAGCAGCACCGGGTACAGGAACACTGAAGCTTTCTTT. Amino acid sequence: CASSTGYRNTEAFF.

In DNA form, the CDR3 reads TGCAGCGTTGAAGGACAGGGGGCCAACTATGGCTACACCTTC. It yields the protein CSVEGQGANYGYTF. The rearrangement joins TRBV29-1 to TRBJ1-2; 10 bases map to TRBD1. The CDR3 is 14 amino acids. Germline V lookup: CDR1 SQVTM, CDR2 ANQGSEA. V gave up 1 base and J gave up 2 bases; unmatched junction bases: 1.

In its sample, this clonotype was seen many times. The chain joins TRBV7-9 to TRBJ1-2; 10 bases fit TRBD1. Unmatched junction bases numbered 5, after V lost 3 bases and J lost 1 base. Germline lookup yields CDR1 SEHNR and CDR2 FQNEAQ (reference sequence). The CDR3 covers 16 residues. The CDR3 region is CASSLSGTGDNYGYTF. CDR3 bases: TGTGCCAGCAGCTTGTCCGGGACAGGGGATAACTATGGCTACACCTTC.

This clonotype was counted ten times or more. V gene TRBV19 combines with J gene TRBJ1-2; TRBD1 matches at 9 bases. V dropped 7 bases and J dropped 4; count of bases not matched to a gene: 10. Germline V gene lookup returns CDR1 LNHDA and CDR2 SQIVND (reference sequence). This CDR3 is built from 15 residues. DNA of the CDR3: TGTGCCAGTAACCCCCGGGACAGGGACCTCTATGGCTACACCTTC. As protein: CASNPRDRDLYGYTF.

The table lists this clonotype with a few counts. The genes are TRBV6-6 and TRBJ1-2; D is uncertain. V lost 7 bases and J 1 base, leaving 22 bases between the germline ends. The CDR3 has 17 residues. Germline V gene sequence: CDR1 MNHNY, CDR2 SVGAGI (reference sequence). CDR3 coding DNA: TGTGCCAGCATCCTAACCCCTCTTGGGCCCAATAACTATGGCTACACCTTC. Protein product: CASILTPLGPNNYGYTF.

Points on this clonotype: A much larger clone lies one base from this, so it may be a read error. The chain has TRBV3-1 and TRBJ2-1, with no clear D. The CDR3 covers 14 residues. The germline CDR1 and CDR2 sequences are LGHDT and YNNKEL (reference sequence). CDR3 loop: CVSSRSSSYNEQFF. As DNA, the CDR3 is TGTGTCAGCAGCCGGTCTAGCTCCTACAATGAGCAGTTCTTC.

This chain joins TRBV10-1 and TRBJ2-7, with 7 nucleotides matching TRBD1. Germline-derived CDR1 and CDR2 are WNHNN and SYGVQD (reference sequence). The CDR3 has 14 residues. V trimming: 9 bases; J trimming: 2 bases; junction bases outside the gene matches: 10. The CDR3 DNA sequence: TGCGCCAGTCCCCAGGACAGGTCCGCCTACGAGCAGTACTTC. It specifies CASPQDRSAYEQYF.

This clonotype was seen many times. The rearrangement uses TRBV20-1 and TRBJ2-3, with 8 bases lining up with TRBD2. The CDR3 has 13 residues. The V and J ends lost 8 bases and 4 bases, in that order; junction bases with no gene match: 8. Germline assignment: CDR1 DFQATT and CDR2 SNEGSKA (reference sequence). This CDR3 is CSLGSGVSDTQYF. The CDR3 bases are TGCAGTCTGGGTAGCGGGGTCTCAGATACGCAGTATTTT.

This clonotype was counted at least ten times. This sequence joins TRBV7-8 and TRBJ1-5; D may be TRBD1 (6 bases). This CDR3 has 14 amino acids. The V end was cut by 4 bases, the J end by 0 bases, with 7 bases between. Germline CDR1 reads SGHVS; CDR2 reads FQNEAQ. The CDR3 coding sequence is TGTGCCAGCAGCTGGACAGATAGCAATCAGCCCCAGCATTTT. Translating it yields CASSWTDSNQPQHF.

The table lists this clonotype with many counts. This chain connects TRBV5-1 to TRBJ2-5; 13 bases line up with TRBD2. J lost 4 bases, V lost 4 bases, and 4 bases had no gene match. Germline values: CDR1 SGHRS, CDR2 YFSETQ. The CDR3 is 15 amino acids. DNA of the CDR3: TGCGCCAGCAGCCCTGGACTAGCGGGGGCAGAGACCCAGTACTTC. This codes for CASSPGLAGAETQYF.

This chain connects TRBV5-1 to TRBJ1-5; 10 nucleotides line up with TRBD1. Germline assignment: CDR1 SGHRS and CDR2 YFSETQ. J was trimmed by 5 bases and V by 5 bases; bases with no gene match: 4. The CDR3 is 14 residues long. The CDR3 DNA sequence: TGCGCCAGCAGTCGGACAGGGGGGCATCAGCCCCAGCATTTT. This sequence encodes CASSRTGGHQPQHF.

In this sample, this clonotype turned up many times. The chain combines TRBV7-2 with TRBJ2-3; D ambiguous. V was trimmed by 2 bases and J by 1 base, leaving 13 bases between them. Germline values: CDR1 SGHTA, CDR2 FQGNSA. The CDR3 is 16 residues long. The CDR3 nucleotides are TGTGCCAGCAGCTTATTACTACCCCAGGGCACAGATACGCAGTATTTT. Translation gives CASSLLLPQGTDTQYF.